These 8 T cell receptor beta chains were sequenced from one sample in a study of T cells and Merkel cell carcinoma outcomes. TCRdb keeps only in-frame clones here, not all; method: immunoSEQ multiplex PCR. Here the sample spans 6,700 or so clones, 90% being singletons. Material for sequencing was tumor tissue from Merkel cell carcinoma. These receptors all come from a human donor with Merkel cell carcinoma.

The CDR3 region is CASSPQGRDEQFF. The CDR3 DNA reads as TGTGCCAGCTCACCACAGGGAAGGGATGAGCAGTTCTTC. The V and J genes are TRBV18 and TRBJ2-1, with D unclear. Germline V lookup: CDR1 KGHSH, CDR2 LQKENI. The CDR3 totals 13 residues. The V and J ends lost 1 base and 8 bases respectively, with 9 bases between them. The full variable domain, its missing parts supplied by reference TRBV18 and TRBJ2-1, is NAGVMQNPRHLVRRRGQEARLRCSPMKGHSHVYWYRQLPEEGLKFMVYLQKENIIDESGMPKERFSAEFPKEGPSILRIQQVVRGDSAAYFCASSPQGRDEQFFGPGTRLTVL.

Comment on this clone: Other nucleotide sequences from this sample produce the same CDR3. The chain has TRBV18 and TRBJ2-1; maybe TRBD2 (7 bases). In germline, CDR1 is KGHSH, CDR2 LQKENI. The CDR3 length is 16 residues. V lost 3 bases to trimming and J lost 0 bases, with 12 bases between them. The CDR3: CASSPPGGSSYNEQFF. CDR3 sequence (DNA): TGTGCCAGCTCACCGCCGGGGGGCAGCTCCTACAATGAGCAGTTCTTC. Full variable domain (outside the CDR3, taken from reference TRBV18 and TRBJ2-1): NAGVMQNPRHLVRRRGQEARLRCSPMKGHSHVYWYRQLPEEGLKFMVYLQKENIIDESGMPKERFSAEFPKEGPSILRIQQVVRGDSAAYFCASSPPGGSSYNEQFFGPGTRLTVL.

The chain employs TRBV7-6 and TRBJ2-7; a possible D gene is TRBD1 (6 bases). Germline loops: CDR1 SGHVS, CDR2 FNYEAQ. The V end was cut by 4 bases, the J end by 5 bases, with 9 bases between. This CDR3 comprises 12 residues. The CDR3: CASSYTGNEQYF. CDR3 nucleotide sequence: TGTGCCAGCAGCTATACAGGGAACGAGCAGTACTTC.

V is TRBV7-9 and J is TRBJ2-7, with D tentatively TRBD1 (6 bases). The CDR3 totals 13 residues. Deletions cut 3 bases from V and 7 bases from J, with 13 bases between. Germline loops: CDR1 SEHNR, CDR2 FQNEAQ (reference sequence). The CDR3 spells CASSLSGAEEQYV. CDR3 nucleotide sequence: TGTGCCAGCAGCTTGTCAGGGGCGGAGGAGCAGTACGTC.

The chain recombines TRBV5-1 with TRBJ2-5, with 9 bases aligning to TRBD2. The length of the CDR3 is 17 residues. CDR1 and CDR2 (germline): SGHRS, YFSETQ. J gave up 4 bases and V 0 bases, and 10 bases lay outside the gene matches. The CDR3 region has the DNA TGCGCCAGCAGCTTGGGAGGAGCGGGGGGAGTCGTAGAGACCCAGTACTTC. Translated, it gives CASSLGGAGGVVETQYF.

The chain employs TRBV7-9 and TRBJ2-6; possibly TRBD1 or TRBD2 for D (5 bases each). V lost 4 bases and J lost 0, with 13 bases in between. Germline V lookup: CDR1 SEHNR, CDR2 FQNEAQ (reference sequence). The CDR3 contains 17 residues. CDR3: CASSWGWVHSGANVLTF. The CDR3 nucleotides are TGTGCCAGCAGCTGGGGGTGGGTTCACTCTGGGGCCAACGTCCTGACTTTC.

The J gene is TRBJ2-1, the V gene TRBV19; D is possibly TRBD2 (5 bases). Germline loops: CDR1 LNHDA, CDR2 SQIVND (reference sequence). This CDR3 spans 14 amino acids. Trimming shortened V by 5 bases and J by 2 bases, and 10 bases separated the two germline ends. CDR3 nucleotide sequence: TGTGCCAGTAGTGAGGGTTGGGCCTACAATGAGCAGTTCTTC. Amino acid sequence: CASSEGWAYNEQFF.

The V and J genes are TRBV19 and TRBJ1-2; 9 bases map to TRBD1. The trim removed 3 bases at V and 6 bases at J, leaving 5 bases unmatched. The CDR3 runs 14 residues. Germline V lookup: CDR1 LNHDA, CDR2 SQIVND (reference sequence). In DNA, the CDR3 is TGTGCCAGTAGTATCCGGGACAGGGCAAATGGCTACACCTTC. It specifies CASSIRDRANGYTF.